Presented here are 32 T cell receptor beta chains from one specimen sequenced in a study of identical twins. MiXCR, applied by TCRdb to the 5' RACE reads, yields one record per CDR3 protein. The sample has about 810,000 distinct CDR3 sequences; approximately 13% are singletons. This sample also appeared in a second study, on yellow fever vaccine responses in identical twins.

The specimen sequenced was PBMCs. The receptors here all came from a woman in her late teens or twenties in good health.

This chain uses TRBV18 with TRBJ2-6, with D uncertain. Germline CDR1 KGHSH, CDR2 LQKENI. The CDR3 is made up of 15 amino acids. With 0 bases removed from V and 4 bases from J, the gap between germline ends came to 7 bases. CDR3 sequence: CASSPPNTGANVLTF. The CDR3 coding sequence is TGTGCCAGCTCACCACCGAATACAGGGGCCAACGTCCTGACTTTC.

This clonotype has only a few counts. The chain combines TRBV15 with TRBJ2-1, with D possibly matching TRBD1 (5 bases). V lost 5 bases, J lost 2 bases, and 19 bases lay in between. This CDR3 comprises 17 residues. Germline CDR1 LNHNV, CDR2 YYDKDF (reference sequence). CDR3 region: CATSSQPGKWAYNEQFF. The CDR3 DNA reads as TGTGCCACCAGCTCACAACCAGGGAAGTGGGCCTACAATGAGCAGTTCTTC.

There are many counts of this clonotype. In DNA form, the CDR3 reads TGTGCCACCAGTGGATTCGAGGCAACGGAGAGAGAGACCCAGTACTTC. Encoded protein: CATSGFEATERETQYF. The genes are TRBV24-1 and TRBJ2-5, with D unresolved. Between the trimmed V and J ends, which lost 5 bases and 4 bases, there was a span of 19 bases. This CDR3 is built from 16 residues. Per the germline V gene, CDR1 is KGHDR and CDR2 is SFDVKD.

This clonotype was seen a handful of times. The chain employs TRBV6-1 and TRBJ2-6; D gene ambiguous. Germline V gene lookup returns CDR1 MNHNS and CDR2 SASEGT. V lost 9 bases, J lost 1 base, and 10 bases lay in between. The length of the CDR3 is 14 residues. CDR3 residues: CASRVASGANVLTF. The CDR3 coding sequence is TGTGCCAGTCGAGTGGCTTCTGGGGCCAACGTCCTGACTTTC.

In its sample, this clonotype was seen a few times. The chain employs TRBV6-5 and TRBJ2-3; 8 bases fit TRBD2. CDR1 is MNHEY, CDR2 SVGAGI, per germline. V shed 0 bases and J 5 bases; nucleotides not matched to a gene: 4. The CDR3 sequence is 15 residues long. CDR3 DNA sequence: TGTGCCAGCAGTTACTCTAGCGGGATAGGAGATACGCAGTATTTT. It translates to CASSYSSGIGDTQYF.

CDR3 nucleotide sequence: TGTGCCAGCAGCCAGGTTCGCGGGGTATTCCAAGAGACCCAGTACTTC. Translated: CASSQVRGVFQETQYF. This rearrangement joins TRBV14 to TRBJ2-5, with D possibly TRBD2 on 6 matching bases. Germline V CDR1 and CDR2: SGHDN, FVKESK. V was pared by 3 bases and J by 1 base, with 15 bases between. The CDR3 is 16 residues long.

The CDR3 DNA sequence: TGTGCCAGCAGCTCCAGGGCCCCAGGGTACTATGGCTACACCTTC. Encoded protein: CASSSRAPGYYGYTF. The chain recombines TRBV28 with TRBJ1-2; possible D gene TRBD1, 5 bases. Germline V gene data show CDR1 as MDHEN and CDR2 as SYDVKM. This CDR3 is 15 amino acids long. With 6 bases removed from V and 3 bases from J, the gap between germline ends came to 17 bases.

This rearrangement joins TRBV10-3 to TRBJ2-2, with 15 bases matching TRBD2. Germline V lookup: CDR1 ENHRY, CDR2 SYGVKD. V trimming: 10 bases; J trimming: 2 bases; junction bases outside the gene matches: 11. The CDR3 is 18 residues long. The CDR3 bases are TGTGCCACACACCCCACGGGACTAGCGGGAGGTAACACCGGGGAGCTGTTTTTT. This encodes CATHPTGLAGGNTGELFF.

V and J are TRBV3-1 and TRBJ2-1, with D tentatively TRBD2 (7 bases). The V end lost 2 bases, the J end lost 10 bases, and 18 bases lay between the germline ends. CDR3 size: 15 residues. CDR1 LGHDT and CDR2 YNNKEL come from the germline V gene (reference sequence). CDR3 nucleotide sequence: TGTGCCAGCAGCCAAAAGGGGGGGCCCATCGGAGAGCAGTTCTTC. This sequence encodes CASSQKGGPIGEQFF.

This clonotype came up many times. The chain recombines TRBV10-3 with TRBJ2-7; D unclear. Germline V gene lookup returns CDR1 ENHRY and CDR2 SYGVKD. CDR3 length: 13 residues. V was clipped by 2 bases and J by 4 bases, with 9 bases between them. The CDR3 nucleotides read TGTGCCATCAGTGAGGTCGGGCAGTACGAGCAGTACTTC. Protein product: CAISEVGQYEQYF.

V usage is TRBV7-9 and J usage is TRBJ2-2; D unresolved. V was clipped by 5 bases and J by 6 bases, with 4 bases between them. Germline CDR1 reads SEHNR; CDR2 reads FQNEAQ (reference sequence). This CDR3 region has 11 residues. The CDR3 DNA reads TGTGCCAGCAGCACCCCCGGGGAGCTGTTTTTT. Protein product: CASSTPGELFF. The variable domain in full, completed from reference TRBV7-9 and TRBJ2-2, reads DTGVSQNPRHKITKRGQNVTFRCDPISEHNRLYWYRQTLGQGPEFLTYFQNEAQLEKSRLLSDRFSAERPKGSFSTLEIQRTEQGDSAMYLCASSTPGELFFGEGSRLTVL.

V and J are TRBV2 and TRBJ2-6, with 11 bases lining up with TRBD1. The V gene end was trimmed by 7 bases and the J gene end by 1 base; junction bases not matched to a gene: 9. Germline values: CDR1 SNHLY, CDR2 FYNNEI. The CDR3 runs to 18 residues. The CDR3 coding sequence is TGTGCCAGCACCTTACGGGGGACAGGGGGATCTGGGGCCAACGTCCTGACTTTC. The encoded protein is CASTLRGTGGSGANVLTF.

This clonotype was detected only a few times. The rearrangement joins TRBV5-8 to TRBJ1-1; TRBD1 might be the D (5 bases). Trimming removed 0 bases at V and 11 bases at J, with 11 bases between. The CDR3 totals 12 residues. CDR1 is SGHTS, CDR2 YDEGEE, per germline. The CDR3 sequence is CASSLDRFWAFF. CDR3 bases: TGTGCCAGCAGCTTGGACAGGTTTTGGGCTTTCTTT.

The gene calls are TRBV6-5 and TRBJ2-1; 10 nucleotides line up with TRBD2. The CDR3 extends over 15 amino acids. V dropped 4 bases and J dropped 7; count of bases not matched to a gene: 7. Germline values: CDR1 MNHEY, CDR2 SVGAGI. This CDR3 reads CASSFGPSGSNEQFF. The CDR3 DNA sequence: TGTGCCAGCAGTTTCGGGCCTAGCGGGAGTAATGAGCAGTTCTTC.

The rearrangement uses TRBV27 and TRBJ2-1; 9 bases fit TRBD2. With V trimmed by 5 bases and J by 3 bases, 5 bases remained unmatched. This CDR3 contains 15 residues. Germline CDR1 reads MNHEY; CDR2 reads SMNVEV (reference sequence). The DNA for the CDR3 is TGTGCCAGCAGTCCGGCTAGCGGGATCTACAATGAGCAGTTCTTC. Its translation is CASSPASGIYNEQFF.

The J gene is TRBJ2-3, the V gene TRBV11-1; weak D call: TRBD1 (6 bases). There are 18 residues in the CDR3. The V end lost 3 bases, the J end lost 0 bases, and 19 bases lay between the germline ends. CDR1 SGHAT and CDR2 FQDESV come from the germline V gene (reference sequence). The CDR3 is CASSFNSGVTLSTDTQYF. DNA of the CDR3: TGTGCCAGCAGCTTTAACTCAGGGGTTACGCTTAGCACAGATACGCAGTATTTT.

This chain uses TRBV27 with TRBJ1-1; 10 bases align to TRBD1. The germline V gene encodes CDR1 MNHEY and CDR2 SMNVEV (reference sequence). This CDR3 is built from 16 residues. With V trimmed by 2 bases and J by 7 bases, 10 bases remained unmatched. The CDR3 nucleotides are TGTGCCAGCAGTTTAACCGGGACAGGGGTAAGGCGTGAAGCTTTCTTT. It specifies CASSLTGTGVRREAFF.

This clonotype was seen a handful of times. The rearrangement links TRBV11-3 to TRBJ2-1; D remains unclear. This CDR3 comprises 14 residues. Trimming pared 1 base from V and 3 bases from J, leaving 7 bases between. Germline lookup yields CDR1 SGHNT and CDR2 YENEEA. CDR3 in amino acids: CASSLVGVYNEQFF. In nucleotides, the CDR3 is TGTGCCAGCAGCTTAGTAGGAGTCTACAATGAGCAGTTCTTC.

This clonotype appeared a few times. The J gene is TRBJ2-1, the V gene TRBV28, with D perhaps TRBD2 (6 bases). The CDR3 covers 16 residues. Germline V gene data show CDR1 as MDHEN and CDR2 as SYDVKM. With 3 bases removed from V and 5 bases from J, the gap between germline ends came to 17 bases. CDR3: CASSLAPGVLHNEQFF. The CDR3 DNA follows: TGTGCCAGCAGTTTGGCCCCGGGAGTTCTACACAATGAGCAGTTCTTC.

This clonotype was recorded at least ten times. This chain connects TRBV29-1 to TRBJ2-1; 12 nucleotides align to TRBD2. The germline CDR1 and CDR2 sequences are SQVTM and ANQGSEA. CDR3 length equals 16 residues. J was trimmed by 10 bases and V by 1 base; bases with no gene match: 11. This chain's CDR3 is CSVEGDDKTSGREQFF. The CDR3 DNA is TGCAGCGTTGAAGGGGACGACAAGACTAGCGGGAGAGAGCAGTTCTTC.

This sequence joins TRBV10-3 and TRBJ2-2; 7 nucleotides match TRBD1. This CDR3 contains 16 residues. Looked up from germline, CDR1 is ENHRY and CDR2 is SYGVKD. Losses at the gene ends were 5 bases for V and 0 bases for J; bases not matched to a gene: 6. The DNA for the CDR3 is TGTGCCATCAGTTTTACGGGACAGTCGAACACCGGGGAGCTGTTTTTT. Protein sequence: CAISFTGQSNTGELFF.

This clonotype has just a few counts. CDR3 in amino acids: CASSRDRVGGQPQHF. Written as DNA, the CDR3 is TGTGCCAGCAGCCGAGACAGGGTAGGGGGGCAGCCCCAGCATTTT. This chain links TRBV12-3 or TRBV12-4 with TRBJ1-5, with 7 positions matching TRBD1. The trim removed 6 bases at V and 7 bases at J, leaving 12 bases unmatched. This CDR3 has 15 amino acids.

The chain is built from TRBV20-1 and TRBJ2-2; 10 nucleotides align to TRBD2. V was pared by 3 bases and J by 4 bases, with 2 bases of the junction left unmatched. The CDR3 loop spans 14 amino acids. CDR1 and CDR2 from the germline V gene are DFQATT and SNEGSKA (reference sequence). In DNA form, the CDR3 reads TGCAGTGCTAGCCTAGCGGGAGTCACCGGGGAGCTGTTTTTT. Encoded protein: CSASLAGVTGELFF.

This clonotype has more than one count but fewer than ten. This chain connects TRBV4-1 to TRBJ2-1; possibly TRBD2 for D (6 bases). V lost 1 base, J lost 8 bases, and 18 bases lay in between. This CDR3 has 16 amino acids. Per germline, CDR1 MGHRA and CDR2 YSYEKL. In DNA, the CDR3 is TGCGCCAGCAGCCAAGGGCGATTGGCGGGGATGGATGAGCAGTTCTTC. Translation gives CASSQGRLAGMDEQFF.

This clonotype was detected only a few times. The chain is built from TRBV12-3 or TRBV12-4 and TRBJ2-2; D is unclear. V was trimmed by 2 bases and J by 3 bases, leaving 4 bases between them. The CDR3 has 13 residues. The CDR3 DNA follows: TGTGCCAGCAGTTTACCCCACACCGGGGAGCTGTTTTTT. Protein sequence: CASSLPHTGELFF.

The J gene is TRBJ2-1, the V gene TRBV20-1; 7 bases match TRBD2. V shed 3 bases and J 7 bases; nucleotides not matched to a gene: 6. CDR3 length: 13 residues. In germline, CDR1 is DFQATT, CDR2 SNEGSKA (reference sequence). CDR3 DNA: TGCAGTGCTAGTTGGCGGGAGAGGAATGAGCAGTTCTTC. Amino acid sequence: CSASWRERNEQFF.

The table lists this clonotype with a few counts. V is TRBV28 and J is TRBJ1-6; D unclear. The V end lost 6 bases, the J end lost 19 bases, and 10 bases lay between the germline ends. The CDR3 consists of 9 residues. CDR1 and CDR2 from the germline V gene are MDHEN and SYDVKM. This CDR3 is CASSPPLHF. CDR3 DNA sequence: TGTGCCAGCAGCCCGCCGCTGCACTTT.

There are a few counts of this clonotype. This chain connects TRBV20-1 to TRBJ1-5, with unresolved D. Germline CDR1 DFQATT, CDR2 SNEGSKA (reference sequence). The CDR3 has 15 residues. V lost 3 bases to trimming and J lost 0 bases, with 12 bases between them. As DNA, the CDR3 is TGCAGTGCTAGTTCCGGGAGCAATAGCAATCAGCCCCAGCATTTT. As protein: CSASSGSNSNQPQHF.

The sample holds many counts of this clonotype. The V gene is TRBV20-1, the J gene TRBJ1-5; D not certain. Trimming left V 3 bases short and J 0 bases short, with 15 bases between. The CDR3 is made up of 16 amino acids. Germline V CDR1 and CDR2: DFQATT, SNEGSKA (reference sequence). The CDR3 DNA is TGCAGTGCTAGGCCAATGTCCGGGGATAGCAATCAGCCCCAGCATTTT. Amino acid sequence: CSARPMSGDSNQPQHF.

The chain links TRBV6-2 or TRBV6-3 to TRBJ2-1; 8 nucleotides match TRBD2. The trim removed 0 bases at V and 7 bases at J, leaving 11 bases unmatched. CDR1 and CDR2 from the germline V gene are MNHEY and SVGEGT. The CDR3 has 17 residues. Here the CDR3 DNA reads TGTGCCAGCAGTTACTCGTTTCGGGGGGGCTTTATAAATGAGCAGTTCTTC. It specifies CASSYSFRGGFINEQFF.

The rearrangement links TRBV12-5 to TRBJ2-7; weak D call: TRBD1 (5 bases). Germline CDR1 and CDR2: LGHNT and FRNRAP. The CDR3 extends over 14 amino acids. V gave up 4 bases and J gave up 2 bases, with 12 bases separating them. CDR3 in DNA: TGTGCTAGTGGTTCTCCAGACAGCCCCTACGAGCAGTACGTC. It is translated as CASGSPDSPYEQYV.

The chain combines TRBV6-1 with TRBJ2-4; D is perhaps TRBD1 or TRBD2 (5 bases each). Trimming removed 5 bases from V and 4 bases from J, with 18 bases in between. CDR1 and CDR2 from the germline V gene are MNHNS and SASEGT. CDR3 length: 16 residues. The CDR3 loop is CASSPGSGGTKNIQYF. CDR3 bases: TGTGCCAGCAGTCCAGGGTCTGGGGGTACGAAAAACATTCAGTACTTC.